These T cell receptor beta chains were read from a single sample in a study of Ad26.COV2.S vaccination and SARS-CoV-2 variants. The table came from immunoSEQ multiplex PCR; TCRdb's copy has only in-frame clones and leaves some out. Of 300,000 to 350,000 clones in the sample, approximately 86% are singletons; the top ten hold approximately 2.2%. Sequencing used peripheral blood, obtained in a trial of Ad26.COV2.S vaccine versus placebo. These receptors were obtained from a person between 18 and 59 years old who received the Ad26.COV2.S COVID-19 vaccine or a placebo. The CDR3 runs from the conserved cysteine through the conserved F or W. Each record gives: D gene, J gene, V gene, CDR3 protein, CDR3 DNA. A D gene is named only where the DNA matches it firmly.

d_call: -; j_call: TRBJ2-7; v_call: TRBV11-3; cdr3_aa: CASSQDRNSYEQYF; cdr3_nt: TGTGCCAGCAGCCAGGACAGAAACTCCTACGAGCAGTACTTC
d_call: TRBD1; j_call: TRBJ1-6; v_call: TRBV19; cdr3_aa: CASSIGQGWNSPLHF; cdr3_nt: TGTGCCAGTAGTATAGGACAGGGCTGGAATTCACCCCTCCACTTT
d_call: TRBD1; j_call: TRBJ1-4; v_call: TRBV7-9; cdr3_aa: CASSLSYGQGGVWEKLFF; cdr3_nt: TGTGCCAGCAGCCTCAGTTACGGACAGGGAGGGGTATGGGAAAAACTGTTTTTT
d_call: TRBD1; j_call: TRBJ2-2; v_call: TRBV7-3; cdr3_aa: CASSFPLTGGTGELFF; cdr3_nt: TGTGCCAGCAGTTTCCCGTTGACAGGGGGCACCGGGGAGCTGTTTTTT
d_call: -; j_call: TRBJ2-1; v_call: TRBV11-2; cdr3_aa: CASSLQVYHSYNEQFF; cdr3_nt: TGTGCCAGCAGCCTACAGGTATATCACTCCTACAATGAGCAGTTCTTC
d_call: -; j_call: TRBJ2-7; v_call: TRBV6-2/TRBV6-3; cdr3_aa: CASSYSGGGGREQYF; cdr3_nt: TGTGCCAGCAGTTACTCCGGGGGAGGAGGACGCGAGCAGTACTTC
d_call: -; j_call: TRBJ2-5; v_call: TRBV12-3/TRBV12-4; cdr3_aa: CASSIQETQYF; cdr3_nt: TGTGCCAGCAGTATACAAGAGACCCAGTACTTC
d_call: TRBD1; j_call: TRBJ1-1; v_call: TRBV6-6; cdr3_aa: CASRTGDRNTEAFF; cdr3_nt: TGTGCCAGCAGGACAGGGGACAGGAACACTGAAGCTTTCTTT
d_call: TRBD1; j_call: TRBJ1-1; v_call: TRBV27; cdr3_aa: CASSWDSMNTEAFF; cdr3_nt: TGTGCCAGCAGTTGGGACAGCATGAACACTGAAGCTTTCTTT
d_call: -; j_call: TRBJ1-2; v_call: TRBV11-3; cdr3_aa: CASSPSGRHGYTF; cdr3_nt: TGTGCCAGCAGCCCTTCGGGGAGGCATGGCTACACCTTC
d_call: TRBD2; j_call: TRBJ2-3; v_call: TRBV11-2; cdr3_aa: CASSRSGGPLTDTQYF; cdr3_nt: TGTGCCAGCAGCCGAAGCGGGGGGCCCCTCACAGATACGCAGTATTTT
d_call: TRBD2; j_call: TRBJ2-1; v_call: TRBV28; cdr3_aa: CASRVVGTSGVYNEQFF; cdr3_nt: TGTGCCAGCAGAGTCGTAGGGACTAGCGGTGTATACAATGAGCAGTTCTTC